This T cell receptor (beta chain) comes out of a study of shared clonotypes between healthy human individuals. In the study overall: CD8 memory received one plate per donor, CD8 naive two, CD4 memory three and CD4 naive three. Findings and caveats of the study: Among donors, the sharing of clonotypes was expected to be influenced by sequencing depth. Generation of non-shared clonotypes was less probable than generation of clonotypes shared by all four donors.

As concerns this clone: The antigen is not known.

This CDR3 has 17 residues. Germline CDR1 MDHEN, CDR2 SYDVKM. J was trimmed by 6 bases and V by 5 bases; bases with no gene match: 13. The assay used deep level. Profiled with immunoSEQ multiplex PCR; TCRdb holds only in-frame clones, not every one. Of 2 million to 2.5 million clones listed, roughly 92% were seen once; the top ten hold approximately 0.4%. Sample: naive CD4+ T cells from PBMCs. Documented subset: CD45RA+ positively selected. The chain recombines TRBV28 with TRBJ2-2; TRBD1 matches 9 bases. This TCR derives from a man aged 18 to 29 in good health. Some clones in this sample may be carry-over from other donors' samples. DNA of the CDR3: TGTGCCAGCAGTCCCCCTCCGGGACAGGGCTCACCCGGGGAGCTGTTTTTT. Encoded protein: CASSPPPGQGSPGELFF. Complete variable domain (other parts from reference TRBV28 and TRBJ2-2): DVKVTQSSRYLVKRTGEKVFLECVQDMDHENMFWYRQDPGLGLRLIYFSYDVKMKEKGDIPEGYSVSREKKERFSLILESASTNQTSMYLCASSPPPGQGSPGELFFGEGSRLTVL.